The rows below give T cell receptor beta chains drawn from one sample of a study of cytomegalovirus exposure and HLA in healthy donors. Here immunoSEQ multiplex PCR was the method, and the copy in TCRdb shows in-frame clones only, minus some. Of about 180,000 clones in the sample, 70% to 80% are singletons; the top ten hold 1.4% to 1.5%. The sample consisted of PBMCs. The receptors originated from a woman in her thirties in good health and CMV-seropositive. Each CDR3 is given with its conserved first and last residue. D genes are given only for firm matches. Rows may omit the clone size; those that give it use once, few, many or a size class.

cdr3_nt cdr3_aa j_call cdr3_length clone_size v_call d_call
TGTGCCAGCAGCCGAGAACGGGTTGCCACCGGGGAGCTGTTTTTT CASSRERVATGELFF TRBJ2-2 15 NA TRBV11-2 NA
TGTGCCAGCAGCTTCCGGGACAGGGGGAACTATGGCTACACCTTC CASSFRDRGNYGYTF TRBJ1-2 15 NA TRBV13 TRBD1
TGTGCCAGCAGGTTGAGCTCTGGGGCCAACGTCCTGACTTTC CASRLSSGANVLTF TRBJ2-6 14 NA TRBV28 NA
TGTGCCAGCAGTGAAAGGGGTAGGAAAAACGAGCAGTACTTC CASSERGRKNEQYF TRBJ2-7 14 NA TRBV25-1 NA
TGTGCCAGCAGTGAACCCGGCTACGAGCAGTACTTC CASSEPGYEQYF TRBJ2-7 12 NA TRBV6-1 NA
TGTGCCAACCGGGACTGCGGAAAGCAAGAGACCCAGTACTTC CANRDCGKQETQYF TRBJ2-5 14 NA TRBV7-4 NA
TGCGCCAGCAGCCAAATCAGGGCGGACTACGAGCAGTACTTC CASSQIRADYEQYF TRBJ2-7 14 NA TRBV4-1 NA
TGTGCCAGCAGCTTATTACCAGGGGAAGTTGGAGATACGCAGTATTTT CASSLLPGEVGDTQYF TRBJ2-3 16 NA TRBV11-1 NA
TGTGCCAGCAGTGAATCGGGGGGCCTTAATCAGCCCCAGCATTTT CASSESGGLNQPQHF TRBJ1-5 15 NA TRBV25-1 NA
TGCGCCAGCAGCTTAAGGGGGTTCGGGGAGCTGTTTTTT CASSLRGFGELFF TRBJ2-2 13 NA TRBV5-1 NA
TGTGCCAGCAGCCAAGCGAAGGGACCTACGACTAGCGGGAGCTCCTACAATGAGCAGTTCTTC CASSQAKGPTTSGSSYNEQFF TRBJ2-1 21 NA TRBV14 TRBD2
TGTGCCAGCAGTCCGGACAGGTGGGATATTGAGCAGTACTTC CASSPDRWDIEQYF TRBJ2-7 14 NA TRBV7-6 TRBD1
TGCGCCAGCAGCTTCGGACAGGAGGGGACAGATACGCAGTATTTT CASSFGQEGTDTQYF TRBJ2-3 15 once TRBV5-1 NA
TGTGCCAGCAGCTTAACCCCTCGGGATTGGGGAAACACCATATATTTT CASSLTPRDWGNTIYF TRBJ1-3 16 NA TRBV7-9 NA
TGTGCCTGGAGTGTACTCATGAGCAGGGGGCTAATCCTGGACTATGGCTACACCTTC CAWSVLMSRGLILDYGYTF TRBJ1-2 19 NA TRBV30 TRBD1
TGTGCCAGCAGCGCGTTGACAGGGGGATTTGGCTACACCTTC CASSALTGGFGYTF TRBJ1-2 14 once TRBV9 TRBD1
TGTGCCAGTAGTATAGATCTAGCGGGAGGGTTCAGTGAGCAGTTCTTC CASSIDLAGGFSEQFF TRBJ2-1 16 NA TRBV19 TRBD2
TGCGCCAGCAGCCAAGATGCAGGCAACACTGAAGCTTTCTTT CASSQDAGNTEAFF TRBJ1-1 14 few TRBV4-3 NA
TGCGCCAGCAGCCTTAGGACTAGCGGAAGCACAGATACGCAGTATTTT CASSLRTSGSTDTQYF TRBJ2-3 16 NA TRBV5-1 TRBD2
TGTGCCAGCAGTTTACGGGTTGGCTACTACGAGCAGTACTTC CASSLRVGYYEQYF TRBJ2-7 14 NA TRBV27 NA
TGTGCTAGTAGGGGCAGCGCTAATGAAAAACTGTTTTTT CASRGSANEKLFF TRBJ1-4 13 NA TRBV12-5 NA
TGTGCCAGCAGCATTAGCGGGAGAGGGACAGATACGCAGTATTTT CASSISGRGTDTQYF TRBJ2-3 15 once TRBV9 TRBD2
TGTGCCAGCAGCTCCCGGGACAGGGCCTACAATGAGCAGTTCTTC CASSSRDRAYNEQFF TRBJ2-1 15 NA TRBV11-2 TRBD1
TGTGCCTGGAGTGAACAGGGACAAGAGACCCAGTACTTC CAWSEQGQETQYF TRBJ2-5 13 NA TRBV30 NA
TGCGCCAGCATCCATGGTAGCGGGAGGCTCGATGAGCAGTTCTTC CASIHGSGRLDEQFF TRBJ2-1 15 NA TRBV5-1 TRBD2
TGTGCCAGCAGCCCCACCCGGGGGGACTACAATGAGCAGTTCTTC CASSPTRGDYNEQFF TRBJ2-1 15 NA TRBV9 TRBD2
TGTGCCAGCAGCATCATACCGGCGGCAGATACGCAGTATTTT CASSIIPAADTQYF TRBJ2-3 14 NA TRBV7-8 NA
TGTGCCAGCAGCTCTCCGACAGGGATCACCGGGGAGCTGTTTTTT CASSSPTGITGELFF TRBJ2-2 15 NA TRBV11-2 TRBD1
TGCGCCAGCAGCCAACTAGGACTAGATGCAGCCTACGAGCAGTACTTC CASSQLGLDAAYEQYF TRBJ2-7 16 NA TRBV4-1 TRBD2
TGCGCCAGCAGCGCGGGACAGGATCAGCCCCAGCATTTT CASSAGQDQPQHF TRBJ1-5 13 NA TRBV5-1 TRBD1
TGTGCCTGGAGTATTGGGAGCTCCTACGAGCAGTACTTC CAWSIGSSYEQYF TRBJ2-7 13 few TRBV30 NA
TGCGCCAGCAGCCCTATGGACTCCCTCTACTACGAGCAGTACTTC CASSPMDSLYYEQYF TRBJ2-7 15 NA TRBV5-1 NA
TGTGCCATCAGGCGACAGGGTGACCAAGAGACCCAGTACTTC CAIRRQGDQETQYF TRBJ2-5 14 NA TRBV10-3 TRBD1
TGTGCCAGCAGCGGTCCAGGAGAGACCCAGTACTTC CASSGPGETQYF TRBJ2-5 12 NA TRBV27 NA
TGTGCCAGCATCCCGACTAGCGAGGGGGCGGGTACGCAGTATTTT CASIPTSEGAGTQYF TRBJ2-3 15 few TRBV27 NA